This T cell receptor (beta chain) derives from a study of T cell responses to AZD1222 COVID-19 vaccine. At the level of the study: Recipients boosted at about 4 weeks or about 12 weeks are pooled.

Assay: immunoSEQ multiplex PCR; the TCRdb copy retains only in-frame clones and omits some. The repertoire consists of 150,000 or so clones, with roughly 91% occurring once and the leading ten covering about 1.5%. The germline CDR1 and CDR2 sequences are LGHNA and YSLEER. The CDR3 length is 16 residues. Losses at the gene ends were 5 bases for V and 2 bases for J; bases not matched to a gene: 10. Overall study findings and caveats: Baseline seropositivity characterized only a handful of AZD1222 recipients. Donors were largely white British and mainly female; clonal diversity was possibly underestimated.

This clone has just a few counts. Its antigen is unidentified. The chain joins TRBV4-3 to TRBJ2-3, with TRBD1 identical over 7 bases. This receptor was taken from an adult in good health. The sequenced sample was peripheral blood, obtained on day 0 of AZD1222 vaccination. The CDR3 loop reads CASSTRAGGFTDTQYF. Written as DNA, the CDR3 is TGCGCCAGCAGCACAAGGGCAGGGGGATTCACAGATACGCAGTATTTT.